Each of the 22 T cell receptor beta chains below was sequenced from the same sample in a study of early T cells in non-severe SARS-CoV-2 infection. TCRdb reprocessed the 5' RACE reads via MiXCR and lists one record per CDR3 protein. Here the sample spans under 60,000 distinct CDR3 sequences, roughly 5.3% being singletons. Input material: whole blood. The receptor set was obtained from an adult who was a healthcare worker with PCR-confirmed SARS-CoV-2 infection or an uninfected control (not recorded which).

In its sample, this clonotype was seen a few times. The gene calls are TRBV20-1 and TRBJ1-1, with a weak D call TRBD1 (6 bases). The CDR3 runs to 12 residues. Germline CDR1 is DFQATT and CDR2 is SNEGSKA (reference sequence). V lost 6 bases to trimming and J lost 4 bases, with 12 bases between them. The CDR3 spells CSASGAPTEAFF. DNA of the CDR3: TGCAGTGCCTCAGGGGCGCCCACTGAAGCTTTCTTT.

This clonotype was recorded many times. The chain is built from TRBV29-1 and TRBJ2-3; a weak D match, TRBD1 (6 bases). V gave up 7 bases and J gave up 4 bases, with 15 bases separating them. The CDR3 has 13 residues. Germline CDR1 reads SQVTM; CDR2 reads ANQGSEA. The DNA for the CDR3 is TGCAGCGAAACTCAGGGGATCGCAGATACGCAGTATTTT. Translating it yields CSETQGIADTQYF.

There are many counts of this clonotype. The V call is TRBV11-1, the J call TRBJ1-1, with TRBD1 as a possible D gene (5 bases). In germline, CDR1 is SGHAT, CDR2 FQDESV (reference sequence). The CDR3 runs 14 residues. V lost 0 bases and J 4 bases, leaving 9 bases between the germline ends. The CDR3 DNA sequence: TGTGCCAGCAGCTTAGCGGGGACGGGCACTGAAGCTTTCTTT. It yields the protein CASSLAGTGTEAFF.

This clonotype showed up just a few times. The chain links TRBV4-1 to TRBJ1-6; D is undetermined. From germline, CDR1 is MGHRA and CDR2 YSYEKL. The V gene lost 1 base and the J gene lost 3 bases, with 7 bases spanning the gap. The CDR3 has 15 residues. The CDR3 coding sequence is TGCGCCAGCAGCCAAGTTACGATCTATAATTCACCCCTCCACTTT. Protein product: CASSQVTIYNSPLHF.

The genes are TRBV4-3 and TRBJ1-2; perhaps TRBD1 as D (5 bases). The germline V gene has CDR1 LGHNA and CDR2 YSLEER. The V end was cut by 1 base, the J end by 6 bases, with 15 bases between. This CDR3 region has 15 residues. The chain's CDR3 is CASSQGPRDSHGYTF. In DNA form, the CDR3 reads TGCGCCAGCAGCCAAGGTCCCAGGGATTCTCATGGCTACACCTTC.

This clonotype has a handful of counts. The V and J genes are TRBV5-1 and TRBJ2-2, with D possibly matching TRBD2 (5 bases). In germline, CDR1 is SGHRS, CDR2 YFSETQ. Trimming removed 3 bases at V and 7 bases at J, with 16 bases between. This CDR3 region has 15 residues. Written as DNA, the CDR3 is TGCGCCAGCAGCTCACTAGGGCTCTGGGACGGGGAGCTGTTTTTT. It encodes CASSSLGLWDGELFF.

This clonotype has ten or more counts. The J gene is TRBJ2-7, the V gene TRBV5-5; D unclear. In germline, CDR1 is SGHKS, CDR2 YYEKEE (reference sequence). V was clipped by 4 bases and J by 2 bases, with 7 bases between them. The CDR3 consists of 12 residues. CDR3 sequence (DNA): TGTGCCAGCAGCCGGTTCACCTACGAGCAGTACTTC. Its protein product is CASSRFTYEQYF.

The sample holds many counts of this clonotype. The chain is built from TRBV24-1 and TRBJ2-3, with TRBD2 identical over 9 bases. Germline CDR1 reads KGHDR; CDR2 reads SFDVKD. The V and J ends lost 11 bases and 2 bases, in that order; junction bases with no gene match: 7. The length of the CDR3 is 14 residues. The CDR3 region has the DNA TGTGCCAGCTCTAGCGGGGCGAACACAGATACGCAGTATTTT. Protein product: CASSSGANTDTQYF.

Many counts were recorded for this clonotype. The genes are TRBV9 and TRBJ2-5; 8 nucleotides align to TRBD2. Germline V gene lookup returns CDR1 SGDLS and CDR2 YYNGEE. CDR3 size: 15 residues. Trimming cost V 2 bases and J 3 bases; bases outside gene matches: 6. The CDR3: CASSVTTSGKETQYF. The CDR3, as DNA: TGTGCCAGCAGCGTTACAACTAGCGGAAAAGAGACCCAGTACTTC.

The rearrangement joins TRBV29-1 to TRBJ1-2; a possible D gene is TRBD1 (6 bases). There are 13 residues in the CDR3. V was cut by 5 bases and J by 2 bases, with 12 bases left in between. Looked up from germline, CDR1 is SQVTM and CDR2 is ANQGSEA. DNA of the CDR3: TGCAGCGTTATGGCAGGGGTGAACTATGGCTACACCTTC. Its translation: CSVMAGVNYGYTF.

This clonotype occurred once. The chain links TRBV9 to TRBJ2-1; 8 bases align to TRBD2. Trimming cost V 0 bases and J 8 bases; bases outside gene matches: 7. CDR1 SGDLS and CDR2 YYNGEE come from the germline V gene. The CDR3 covers 15 residues. CDR3 sequence: CASSVGTSGGHEQFF. The CDR3, as DNA: TGTGCCAGCAGCGTAGGGACCAGCGGGGGTCATGAGCAGTTCTTC.

This clonotype was recorded a few times. This chain joins TRBV5-6 and TRBJ2-7; D possibly corresponds to TRBD2 (5 bases). Trimming took off 5 bases at V and 4 bases at J, with 19 bases between the two ends. Germline CDR1 reads SGHDT; CDR2 reads YYEEEE. The CDR3 spans 15 residues. DNA of the CDR3: TGTGCCAGCAGGCCCCTCAAGGACTCTAAGTACGAGCAGTACTTC. This sequence encodes CASRPLKDSKYEQYF. The whole variable domain, filled in from reference TRBV5-6 and TRBJ2-7, reads DAGVTQSPTHLIKTRGQQVTLRCSPKSGHDTVSWYQQALGQGPQFIFQYYEEEERQRGNFPDRFSGHQFPNYSSELNVNALLLGDSALYLCASRPLKDSKYEQYFGPGTRLTVT.

This clonotype has ten or more counts. V usage is TRBV18 and J usage is TRBJ1-1; D may be TRBD1 (6 bases). CDR1 and CDR2 (germline): KGHSH, LQKENI. The CDR3 has 15 residues. Trimming pared 3 bases from V and 0 bases from J, leaving 11 bases between. The CDR3 loop reads CASSPPAGVNTEAFF. DNA of the CDR3: TGTGCCAGCTCACCCCCAGCAGGGGTGAACACTGAAGCTTTCTTT.

The sample holds many counts of this clonotype. This sequence joins TRBV5-6 and TRBJ1-4; D uncertain. V lost 4 bases and J lost 8, with 18 bases in between. The CDR3 extends over 15 amino acids. Germline V gene sequence: CDR1 SGHDT, CDR2 YYEEEE. CDR3 sequence: CASSPGVPTREKLFF. The DNA of the CDR3 is TGTGCCAGCAGCCCCGGAGTCCCTACACGGGAAAAACTGTTTTTT.

This clonotype was observed many times. CDR3: CASSDGLDYNEQFF. CDR3 coding DNA: TGTGCCAGTAGTGACGGGTTAGATTACAATGAGCAGTTCTTC. The rearrangement links TRBV19 to TRBJ2-1; D not certain. The CDR3 is 14 amino acids. Germline CDR1 reads LNHDA; CDR2 reads SQIVND (reference sequence). V was pared by 5 bases and J by 4 bases, with 12 bases between.

In regard to this clonotype: This may come from a read error, since a much larger clone is one base off. The CDR3 reads CANSMSGSSYEQYF. DNA of the CDR3: TGTGCCAACAGCATGAGCGGGAGCTCCTACGAGCAGTACTTC. The chain carries TRBV7-6 and TRBJ2-7; 8 bases map to TRBD2. Germline assignment: CDR1 SGHVS and CDR2 FNYEAQ. The CDR3 has 14 residues.

There are many counts of this clonotype. This sequence joins TRBV20-1 and TRBJ1-6; D is unclear. The CDR3 sequence is 13 residues long. V was trimmed by 5 bases and J by 9 bases, leaving 14 bases between them. From germline, CDR1 is DFQATT and CDR2 SNEGSKA (reference sequence). CDR3 coding DNA: TGCAGTGCTCCCCTAACAACTGGTTCACCCCTCCACTTT. Amino acids: CSAPLTTGSPLHF.

This clonotype came up many times. V is TRBV29-1 and J is TRBJ2-3; 11 bases are a match to TRBD2. V trimming: 8 bases; J trimming: 8 bases; junction bases outside the gene matches: 12. CDR3 length equals 14 residues. Germline V gene lookup returns CDR1 SQVTM and CDR2 ANQGSEA. In nucleotides, the CDR3 is TGCAGCCCCGGTTTACTAGCGGGAGAGGGTACGCAGTATTTT. Its translation: CSPGLLAGEGTQYF.

Note on this clonotype: This may arise from a read error, as a much more abundant clone is one base away. V and J are TRBV29-1 and TRBJ2-3; D is ambiguous. The last part of the DNA fits TRBJ1-5 better; the J call may be wrong. This CDR3 region has 13 residues. The V gene's germline CDR1 is SQVTM and CDR2 ANQGSEA. The CDR3: CSVEERSTDTQHF. DNA of the CDR3: TGCAGCGTCGAAGAGCGGAGCACAGATACGCAGCATTTT.

This clonotype was picked up many times. The gene calls are TRBV20-1 and TRBJ1-1; 7 bases align to TRBD1. Germline CDR1 is DFQATT and CDR2 is SNEGSKA (reference sequence). J lost 4 bases, V lost 1 base, and 3 bases had no gene match. This CDR3 spans 13 amino acids. The CDR3, as DNA: TGCAGTGCTAGAGTACAGGGGAGCACTGAAGCTTTCTTT. Translating gives CSARVQGSTEAFF.

The chain has TRBV10-2 and TRBJ1-1, with a possible D match to TRBD1 (5 bases). Germline CDR1 reads WSHSY; CDR2 reads SAAADI. Trimming cost V 10 bases and J 0 bases, with 12 bases left between them. This CDR3 region has 13 residues. CDR3 in DNA: TGCGCCAACTCAGGGTGGGTGAACACTGAAGCTTTCTTT. It codes for CANSGWVNTEAFF.

This clonotype was picked up a small number of times. The rearrangement joins TRBV21-1 to TRBJ1-4; the D call TRBD1 from the table was never checked on the DNA. TRBV21-1 is labeled a pseudogene. The CDR3 consists of 18 residues. The CDR3 DNA follows: TGTGCCAGCAGCACCGGACAGGGGGCATTCGCAACTAATGAAAAACTGTTTTTT. The encoded protein is CASSTGQGAFATNEKLFF.